The source of this TCR beta chain is a study of post-analysis software for immune sequencing data. Study in general: Both relapsing-remitting and secondary progressive multiple sclerosis featured among the disease courses, as did progressive-relapsing multiple sclerosis.

Prepared TCR beta cDNA libraries contained unique molecular identifiers. Input amounts of 1 to 10 million T cells were used. These gave 500,000 or so cDNA molecules, so each molecule approximated one T cell. TCRdb re-called the PCR reads with MiXCR, one entry per CDR3 protein. The sample yields some 700,000 distinct CDR3 sequences, 59% seen once. As for this clonotype: What it binds is unknown.

Study-level points and caveats: For normalized Chao1 diversity, multiple sclerosis patients scored significantly lower than controls did. Under the F measure, samples that were prepared in one batch clustered strongly together.

Sequencing was performed on blood. The sequence was collected from a girl aged 2 to 9 with multiple sclerosis.

The CDR3 region is CSAISGLTYEQYF. CDR3 DNA sequence: TGCAGTGCCATTAGCGGTCTTACCTACGAGCAGTACTTC. This sequence joins TRBV20-1 and TRBJ2-7; D possibly corresponds to TRBD2 (6 bases). This CDR3 spans 13 amino acids. Trimming cost V 6 bases and J 2 bases, with 14 bases left between them. From germline, CDR1 is DFQATT and CDR2 SNEGSKA (reference sequence).